The source of this TCR beta chain is a study of shared clonotypes between healthy human individuals (dated by TCRdb to about 2020). For the wider study: A couple of women and a few men aged 18 to 49 years were included in the cohort. For each donor, three plates each were used for CD4 naive and CD4 memory, two plates were used for CD8 naive, and one plate was used for CD8 memory. Blood TCR repertoires of roughly five healthy adults were deeply sequenced to estimate repertoire size and the extent of clonotype sharing between individuals. Different laboratories and diverse techniques were used to prepare libraries and sequence TCR repertoires, to increase sequencing depth and limit assay-specific biases. Leukapheresis yielded between about 0.9 and 8.9 billion PBMCs per donor.

Taken from cysteine to phenylalanine, the CDR3 has 13 residues. This entry keeps only the CDR3 DNA: 39 bases, framed from base 1. CDR1 and CDR2 (GTSNPN, SVGIG) derive from the germline V gene (reference sequence). Trimming removed 0 bases from V and 3 bases from J, leaving 9 bases between the germline ends. With respect to this clone: Its antigen specificity is not known. One base away there is no much larger clone; base qualities are not given.

CD8 naive samples were CD45RO-negative cells positively selected for CCR7, giving a CD45RA+CCR7+ population that excluded TemRA cells. Healthy HIV-negative adults with no recently reported acute infections or vaccinations were included as donors. All donors were Caucasian adults living in Nashville, Tennessee, USA. After blood collection by leukapheresis, PBMCs were isolated using Ficoll-Histopaque density gradient centrifugation and then cryopreserved in the vapor phase of liquid nitrogen. Analytical flow cytometry was used to check the purity and quantity of each magnetically sorted T cell population. From each sorted fraction, genomic DNA was isolated and quantified by UV absorbance on a Nanodrop 2000c. Overall study outcomes, separate from this receptor: The small number of donors limited the genetic and exposure-history diversity represented. When several donors were compared, the shared fraction of clonotypes was 5% to 6.5% for naive CD4, 3.5% to 4% for naive CD8, roughly 2.5% for memory CD4, and less than 0.5% for memory CD8. Sampling was restricted to blood, and TCR repertoires in tissues likely differ from the TCR repertoires found in blood. Compared with non-shared clonotypes, the clonotypes found in all four sorted-subset donors had higher generation probabilities. Naive subsets generally had larger estimated clonotype richness than memory subsets. Even with the large sequencing depth, rarefaction of the sorted-subset datasets indicated that sequencing was incomplete. Based on pairwise subsampling, the degree of clonotype sharing among donors was expected to be affected by sequencing depth.

Using the deep immunoSEQ assay, multiplex PCR amplified TCR CDR3 regions from genomic DNA. Extracted genomic DNA from each cell subset was spread evenly across all wells of several immunoSEQ 96-well plates, with each plate serving as a replicate. For sorted subsets, around 200 ng genomic DNA, equal to tens of thousands of T cell genomes, was loaded into each replicate PCR. The purified libraries were quantified using a Qubit 3.0 fluorometer, sized with a Bioanalyzer 2100, and then quantified again using the KAPA Library Quantification kit. Each immunoSEQ 96-well plate was sequenced on its own single-read 150-cycle Illumina NextSeq 550 flow cell. Turning to the authors' computational methods: Because the immunoSEQ output held only junctional sequences and lacked quality scores, the filtering could not match the filtering applied to full-length reads. To assign V/J genes and CDR3, sequences were annotated against IMGT germline references using PyIR, a Python wrapper for IgBLAST v1.9. Any read was removed if the V/J assignment was weak (E-value above 1e-6), the CDR3 was missing, or the read contained stop codons, out-of-frame junctions, or ambiguous translated residues. V3J clonotypes were defined as sequences sharing the same inferred V gene, J gene, and CDR3 amino acid sequence. The percentage overlap between two repertoires was calculated by dividing the number of shared unique clonotypes by the size of the smaller repertoire. Three approaches were used to assess repertoire richness: RTK rarefaction, the Chao1 estimator, and Recon v2.1 estimates of unobserved clonotypes. For all TCRbeta clonotypes obtained by the gDNA method from a few donors, generation probabilities were computed with OLGA. Not all clones reach the TCRdb copy of this immuneACCESS table, which keeps in-frame sequences only. Checked studies attribute under half of the gap to unresolved V genes and leave the rest unexplained. V, J and clone size are taken as reported in that table, and D and trimming were inferred from the DNA itself. The sample contains 550,000 to 650,000 clones, 95% to 97% of them found a single time. The top ten clones comprise less than 0.12% of the sample.

The chain couples TRBV30 to TRBJ2-7; the D segment could be TRBD2, given 5 matching bases. This receptor was taken from a woman in her thirties in good health. Input material: naive CD8+ T cells sorted from blood. The label giving this sample's cell subset or site can be read as: CD45RA+CCR7+. The CDR3: CAWSVSEGYEQYF. DNA sequence: TGTGCCTGGAGTGTGTCAGAGGGCTACGAGCAGTACTTC.